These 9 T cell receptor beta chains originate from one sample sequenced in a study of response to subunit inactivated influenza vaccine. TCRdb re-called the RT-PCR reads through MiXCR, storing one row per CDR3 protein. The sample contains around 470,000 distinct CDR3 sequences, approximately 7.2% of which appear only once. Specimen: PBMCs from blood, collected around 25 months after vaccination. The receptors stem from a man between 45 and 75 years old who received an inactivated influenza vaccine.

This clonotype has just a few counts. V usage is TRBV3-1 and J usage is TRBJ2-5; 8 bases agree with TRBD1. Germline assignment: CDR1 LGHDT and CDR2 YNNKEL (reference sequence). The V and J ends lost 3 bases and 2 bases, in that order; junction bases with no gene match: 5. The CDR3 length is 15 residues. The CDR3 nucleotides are TGTGCCAGCAGCCACCCGACAGGGGTTCAAGAGACCCAGTACTTC. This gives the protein CASSHPTGVQETQYF.

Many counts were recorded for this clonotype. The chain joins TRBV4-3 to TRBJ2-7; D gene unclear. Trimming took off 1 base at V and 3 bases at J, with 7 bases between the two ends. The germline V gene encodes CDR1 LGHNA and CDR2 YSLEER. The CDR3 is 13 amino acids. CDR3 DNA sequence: TGCGCCAGCAGCCAAGGCCGGTTCTACGAGCAGTACTTC. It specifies CASSQGRFYEQYF.

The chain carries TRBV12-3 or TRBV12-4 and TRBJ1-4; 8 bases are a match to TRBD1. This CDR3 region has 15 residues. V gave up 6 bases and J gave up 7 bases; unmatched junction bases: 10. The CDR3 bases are TGTGCCAGCAGCCCAACGACAGGGGCGAGTGAAAAACTGTTTTTT. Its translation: CASSPTTGASEKLFF.

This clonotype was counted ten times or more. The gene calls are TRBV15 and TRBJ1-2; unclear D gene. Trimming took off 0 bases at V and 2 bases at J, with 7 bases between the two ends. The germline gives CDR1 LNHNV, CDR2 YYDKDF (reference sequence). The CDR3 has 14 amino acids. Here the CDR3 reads CATSRDPGNYGYTF. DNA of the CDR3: TGTGCCACCAGCAGAGATCCGGGGAACTATGGCTACACCTTC. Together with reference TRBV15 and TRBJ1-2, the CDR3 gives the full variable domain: DAMVIQNPRYQVTQFGKPVTLSCSQTLNHNVMYWYQQKSSQAPKLLFHYYDKDFNNEADTPDNFQSRRPNTSFCFLDIRSPGLGDTAMYLCATSRDPGNYGYTFGSGTRLTVV.

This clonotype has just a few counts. The CDR3 DNA follows: TGTGCCAGCAGTTTTACCCCCCGTAACGAATACAATGAGCAGTTCTTC. This translates into CASSFTPRNEYNEQFF. V is TRBV27 and J is TRBJ2-1, with no clear D. V gave up 3 bases and J gave up 4 bases, with 16 bases separating them. The germline V gene has CDR1 MNHEY and CDR2 SMNVEV (reference sequence). This CDR3 is built from 16 residues.

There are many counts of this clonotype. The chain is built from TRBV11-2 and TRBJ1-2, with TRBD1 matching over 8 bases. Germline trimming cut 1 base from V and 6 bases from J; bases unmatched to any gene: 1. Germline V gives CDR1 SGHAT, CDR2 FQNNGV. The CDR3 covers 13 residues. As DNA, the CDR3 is TGTGCCAGCAGCTTAGCGGGACAGGATGGCTACACCTTC. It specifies CASSLAGQDGYTF.

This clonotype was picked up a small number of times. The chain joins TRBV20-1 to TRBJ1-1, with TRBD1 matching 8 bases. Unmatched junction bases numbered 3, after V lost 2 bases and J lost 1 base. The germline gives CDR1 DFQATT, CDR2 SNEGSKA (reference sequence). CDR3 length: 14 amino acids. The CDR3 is CSARRGQENTEAFF. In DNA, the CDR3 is TGCAGTGCTAGAAGGGGACAGGAGAACACTGAAGCTTTCTTT.

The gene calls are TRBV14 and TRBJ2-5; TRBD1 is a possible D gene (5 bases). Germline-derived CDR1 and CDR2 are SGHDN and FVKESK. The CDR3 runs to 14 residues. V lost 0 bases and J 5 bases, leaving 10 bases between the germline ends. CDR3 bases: TGTGCCAGCAGCCAAGATTGGCAGGGTGAGACCCAGTACTTC. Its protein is CASSQDWQGETQYF. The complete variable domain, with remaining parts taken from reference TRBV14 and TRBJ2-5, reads EAGVTQFPSHSVIEKGQTVTLRCDPISGHDNLYWYRRVMGKEIKFLLHFVKESKQDESGMPNNRFLAERTGGTYSTLKVQPAELEDSGVYFCASSQDWQGETQYFGPGTRLLVL.

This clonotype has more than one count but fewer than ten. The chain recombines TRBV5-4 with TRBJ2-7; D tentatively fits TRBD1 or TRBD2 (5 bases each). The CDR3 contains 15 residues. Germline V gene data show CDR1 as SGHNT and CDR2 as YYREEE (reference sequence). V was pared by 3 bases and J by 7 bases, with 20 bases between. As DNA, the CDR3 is TGTGCCAGCAGCTCCGGGGCCGGGTCTGTGGGTGAGCAGTACTTC. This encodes CASSSGAGSVGEQYF.